This T cell receptor beta chain originates from a study of blood T cell repertoires in COVID-19. Study summary: Nucleic acid was either cDNA or gDNA, and it came from T cells, B-cell-depleted T cells, or PBMCs.

Trimming removed 5 bases from V and 1 base from J, with 12 bases in between. Germline CDR1 KGHSH, CDR2 LQKENI. The CDR3 sequence is 15 residues long. Clones were read by immunoSEQ multiplex PCR, and TCRdb kept only the in-frame ones, dropping some. In the table there are about 76,000 clones, 82% of which are singletons. This rearrangement joins TRBV18 to TRBJ1-5; no definite D call. The sequence came from a human donor in a cohort sampled during active COVID-19. The sequencing input was peripheral blood. CDR3 sequence: CASSISGISNQPQHF. In DNA, the CDR3 is TGTGCCAGCTCAATCAGCGGGATAAGCAATCAGCCCCAGCATTTT.